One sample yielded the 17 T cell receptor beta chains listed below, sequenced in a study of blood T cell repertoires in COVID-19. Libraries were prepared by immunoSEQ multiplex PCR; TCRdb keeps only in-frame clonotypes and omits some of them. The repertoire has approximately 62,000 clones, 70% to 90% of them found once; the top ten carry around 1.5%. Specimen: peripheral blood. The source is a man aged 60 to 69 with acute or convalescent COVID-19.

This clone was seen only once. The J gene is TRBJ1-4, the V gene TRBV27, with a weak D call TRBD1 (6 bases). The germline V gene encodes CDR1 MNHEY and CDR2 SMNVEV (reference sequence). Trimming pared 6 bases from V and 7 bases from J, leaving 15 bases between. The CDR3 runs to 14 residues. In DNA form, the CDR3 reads TGTGCCAGCAGCGGGAGGACAGAGGGTGAAAAACTGTTTTTT. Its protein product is CASSGRTEGEKLFF.

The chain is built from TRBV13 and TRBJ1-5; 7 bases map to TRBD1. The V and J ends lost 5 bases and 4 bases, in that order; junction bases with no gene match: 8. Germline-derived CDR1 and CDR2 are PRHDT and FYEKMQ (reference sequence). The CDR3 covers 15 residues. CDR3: CASSRGTELNQPQHF. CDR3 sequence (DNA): TGTGCCAGCAGCCGAGGGACAGAACTTAATCAGCCCCAGCATTTT.

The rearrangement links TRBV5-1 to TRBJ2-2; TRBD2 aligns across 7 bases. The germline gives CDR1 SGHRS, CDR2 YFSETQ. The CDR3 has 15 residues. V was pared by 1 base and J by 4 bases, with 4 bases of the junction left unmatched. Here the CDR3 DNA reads TGCGCCAGCAGCTTGTCCGGGAGGAGCACCGGGGAGCTGTTTTTT. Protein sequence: CASSLSGRSTGELFF.

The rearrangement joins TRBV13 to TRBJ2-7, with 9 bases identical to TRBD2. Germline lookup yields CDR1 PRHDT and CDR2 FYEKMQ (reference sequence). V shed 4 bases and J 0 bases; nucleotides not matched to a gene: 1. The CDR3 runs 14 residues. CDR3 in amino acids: CASSWREGSYEQYF. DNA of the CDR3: TGTGCCAGCAGCTGGCGGGAGGGCTCCTACGAGCAGTACTTC.

CDR3 nucleotides: TGTGCCAGCAGTGGGGGGGGAGGGAACAATGAGCAGTTCTTC. Translated, it gives CASSGGGGNNEQFF. The J gene is TRBJ2-1, the V gene TRBV2; 7 bases line up with TRBD2. The CDR3 consists of 14 residues. Looked up from germline, CDR1 is SNHLY and CDR2 is FYNNEI. J lost 5 bases, V lost 4 bases, and 5 bases had no gene match.

The CDR3 region is CASSLQDYEQYF. The DNA of the CDR3 is TGTGCCAGCAGCTTACAGGACTACGAGCAGTACTTC. The gene calls are TRBV7-2 and TRBJ2-7; D not resolved. Germline-derived CDR1 and CDR2 are SGHTA and FQGNSA. The CDR3 is 12 residues long. Trimming stripped 2 bases from V and 3 bases from J, with 5 bases between.

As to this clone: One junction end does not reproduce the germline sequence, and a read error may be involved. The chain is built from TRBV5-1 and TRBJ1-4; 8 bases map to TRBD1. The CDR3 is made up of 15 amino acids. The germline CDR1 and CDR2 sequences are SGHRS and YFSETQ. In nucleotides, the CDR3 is TGCGCCAGCAGTTTGGACAGGGCGGGTAATGAAAAACTGTTTTTT. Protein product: CASSLDRAGNEKLFF.

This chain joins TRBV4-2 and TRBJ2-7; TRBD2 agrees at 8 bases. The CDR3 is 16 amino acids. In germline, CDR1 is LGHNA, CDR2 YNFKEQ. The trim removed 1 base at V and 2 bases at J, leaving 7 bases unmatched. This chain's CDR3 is CASSQAHGAGAYEQYF. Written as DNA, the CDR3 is TGTGCCAGCAGCCAAGCGCACGGAGCGGGGGCCTACGAGCAGTACTTC.

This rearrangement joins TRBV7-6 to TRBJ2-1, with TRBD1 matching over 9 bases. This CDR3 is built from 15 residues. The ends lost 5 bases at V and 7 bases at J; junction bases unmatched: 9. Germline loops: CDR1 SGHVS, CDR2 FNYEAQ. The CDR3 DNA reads TGTGCCAGCAGCGTAGGGACAGGGTATAGGAATGAGCAGTTCTTC. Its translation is CASSVGTGYRNEQFF. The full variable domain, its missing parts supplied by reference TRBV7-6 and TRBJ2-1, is GAGVSQSPRYKVTKRGQDVALRCDPISGHVSLYWYRQALGQGPEFLTYFNYEAQQDKSGLPNDRFSAERPEGSISTLTIQRTEQRDSAMYRCASSVGTGYRNEQFFGPGTRLTVL.

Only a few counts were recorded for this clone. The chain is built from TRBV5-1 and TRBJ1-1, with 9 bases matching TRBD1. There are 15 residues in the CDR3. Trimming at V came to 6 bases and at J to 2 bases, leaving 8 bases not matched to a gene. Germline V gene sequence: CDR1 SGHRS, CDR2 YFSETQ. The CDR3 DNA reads TGCGCCAGCATTCCGGGACAGGGAGCTAACACTGAAGCTTTCTTT. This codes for CASIPGQGANTEAFF. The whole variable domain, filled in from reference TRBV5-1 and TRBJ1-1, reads KAGVTQTPRYLIKTRGQQVTLSCSPISGHRSVSWYQQTPGQGLQFLFEYFSETQRNKGNFPGRFSGRQFSNSRSEMNVSTLELGDSALYLCASIPGQGANTEAFFGQGTRLTVV.

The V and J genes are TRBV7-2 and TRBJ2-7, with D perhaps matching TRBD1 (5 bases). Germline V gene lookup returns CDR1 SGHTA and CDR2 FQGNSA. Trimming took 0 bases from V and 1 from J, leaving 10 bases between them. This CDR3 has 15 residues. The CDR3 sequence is CASSLAQTASYEQYF. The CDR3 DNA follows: TGTGCCAGCAGCTTAGCGCAGACAGCTTCCTACGAGCAGTACTTC.

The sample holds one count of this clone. The CDR3 region has the DNA TGCGCCAGCAGCTTGCGGGAGGGCCTTCCTGGAGATACGCAGTATTTT. It codes for CASSLREGLPGDTQYF. The chain uses TRBV5-1 and TRBJ2-3; 8 bases map to TRBD2. J lost 5 bases, V lost 1 base, and 9 bases had no gene match. The germline CDR1 and CDR2 sequences are SGHRS and YFSETQ. CDR3 length equals 16 residues.

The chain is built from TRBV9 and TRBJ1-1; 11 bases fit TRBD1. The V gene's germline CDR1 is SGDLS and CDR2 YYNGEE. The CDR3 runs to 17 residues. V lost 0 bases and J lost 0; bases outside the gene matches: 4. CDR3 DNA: TGTGCCAGCAGCGTAGCGGGACAGGGGGTCGTGAACACTGAAGCTTTCTTT. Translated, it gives CASSVAGQGVVNTEAFF. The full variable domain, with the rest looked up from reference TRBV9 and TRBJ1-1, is DSGVTQTPKHLITATGQRVTLRCSPRSGDLSVYWYQQSLDQGLQFLIQYYNGEERAKGNILERFSAQQFPDLHSELNLSSLELGDSALYFCASSVAGQGVVNTEAFFGQGTRLTVV.

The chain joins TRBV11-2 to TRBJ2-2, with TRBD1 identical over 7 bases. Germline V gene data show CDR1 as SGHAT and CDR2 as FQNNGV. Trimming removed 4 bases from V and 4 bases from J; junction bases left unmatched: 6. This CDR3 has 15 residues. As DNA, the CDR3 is TGTGCCAGCAGCTCCCGGGACAGATCCACCGGGGAGCTGTTTTTT. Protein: CASSSRDRSTGELFF. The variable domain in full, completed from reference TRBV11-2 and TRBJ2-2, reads EAGVAQSPRYKIIEKRQSVAFWCNPISGHATLYWYQQILGQGPKLLIQFQNNGVVDDSQLPKDRFSAERLKGVDSTLKIQPAKLEDSAVYLCASSSRDRSTGELFFGEGSRLTVL.

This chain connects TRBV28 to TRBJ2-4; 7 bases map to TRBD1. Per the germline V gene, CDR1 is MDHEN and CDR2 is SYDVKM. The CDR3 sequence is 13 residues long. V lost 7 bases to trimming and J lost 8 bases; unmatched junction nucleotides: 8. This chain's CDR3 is CASNTDRADIQYF. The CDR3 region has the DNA TGTGCCAGCAATACCGACAGGGCGGACATTCAGTACTTC.

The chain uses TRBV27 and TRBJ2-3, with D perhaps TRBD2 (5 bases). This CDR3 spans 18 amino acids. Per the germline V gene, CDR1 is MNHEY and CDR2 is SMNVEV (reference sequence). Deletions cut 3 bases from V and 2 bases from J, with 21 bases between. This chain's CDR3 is CASSFQGRGFRATDTQYF. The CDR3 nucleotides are TGTGCCAGCAGTTTTCAAGGAAGAGGGTTTAGGGCCACAGATACGCAGTATTTT.

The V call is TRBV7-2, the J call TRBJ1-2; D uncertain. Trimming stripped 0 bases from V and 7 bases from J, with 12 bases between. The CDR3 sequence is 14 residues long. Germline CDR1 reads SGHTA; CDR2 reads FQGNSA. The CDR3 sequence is CASSLARGGSGYTF. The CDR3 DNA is TGTGCCAGCAGCTTAGCTCGGGGAGGTAGTGGCTACACCTTC.